The entry that follows covers one TCR beta chain sequence. This sample stems from a study of blood T cell repertoires in COVID-19. Study-level information: PBMCs, B-cell-depleted T cells, or T cells provided the cDNA or gDNA that made up the material.

V trimming: 6 bases; J trimming: 5 bases; junction bases outside the gene matches: 10. In germline, CDR1 is LGHDT, CDR2 YNNKEL (reference sequence). The CDR3 sequence is 14 residues long. Clones were sequenced by immunoSEQ multiplex PCR, and TCRdb holds only the in-frame ones, with some missing. In the table there are 55,000 to 80,000 clones, more than 60% of which are singletons. Sample: peripheral blood. This TCR came from a human donor in a cohort sampled during active COVID-19. This sequence joins TRBV3-1 (or the pseudogene TRBV3-2) and TRBJ2-7, with 7 bases that match TRBD2. The chain's CDR3 is CASRPTGGGNEQYF. The CDR3 region has the DNA TGTGCCAGCAGACCGACGGGGGGAGGGAACGAGCAGTACTTC.